The rows below give T cell receptor beta chains drawn from one sample of a study of molecular identifiers for immune sequencing clone quantification. TCRdb independently ran MiXCR on the PCR reads; one entry per CDR3 protein. The repertoire holds over 85,000 distinct CDR3 sequences, with about 23% as singletons. The sample consisted of naive CD8+ T cells from blood, with Jurkat cell RNA spiked in. The receptors shown here come from a human donor in good health. Some libraries in this study had Jurkat cell RNA spiked in. CDR3s include the opening cysteine and the closing phenylalanine or tryptophan. D genes are given only for firm matches. Rows may omit the clone size; those that give it use once, few, many or a size class.

v_gene	j_gene	d_gene	abundance	CDR3nt	CDR3aa
TRBV12-5	TRBJ1-5	.	many	TGTGCTAGTGGTTTGCCACTAACACAGGGTTTAGGACAGCCCCAGCATTTT	CASGLPLTQGLGQPQHF
TRBV19	TRBJ2-1	.	few	TGTGCCAGTAGTGCTCCGGGGTGGAATGAGCAGTTCTTC	CASSAPGWNEQFF
TRBV3-1	TRBJ1-5	.	many	TGTGCCAGCAGCCGAGGCAATCAGCCCCAGCATTTT	CASSRGNQPQHF
TRBV11-2	TRBJ2-3	.	.	TGTGCCAGCAGCAAAGGGCGGTGGAGAAGCACAGATACGCAGTATTTT	CASSKGRWRSTDTQYF
TRBV6-2/TRBV6-3	TRBJ2-2	.	.	TGTGCCAGCAGTCCGTCGACAGTGGCCGGGGAGCTGTTTTTT	CASSPSTVAGELFF
TRBV21-1	TRBJ2-5	.	many	TGTGCCAGCAGCAAAGTACCTCCGCCGGACGAGACCCAGTACTTC	CASSKVPPPDETQYF
TRBV20-1	TRBJ2-7	TRBD2	many	TGCAGTGCCCGACTAGCTTCCTACGAGCAGTACTTC	CSARLASYEQYF
TRBV6-2/TRBV6-3	TRBJ2-7	.	.	TGTGCCAGCAGTTACTCAGGGCGGAACGAGCAGTACTTC	CASSYSGRNEQYF
TRBV12-3/TRBV12-4	TRBJ2-3	.	few	TGTGCCAGCAGTTTAGAAGCGTTGGGGGATACGCAGTATTTT	CASSLEALGDTQYF
TRBV29-1	TRBJ2-7	.	many	TGCAGCGTCTTAGCGGTGACCTACGAGCAGTACTTC	CSVLAVTYEQYF
TRBV5-1	TRBJ2-2	.	many	TGCGCCAGCATCGATAGCGGTAACGGGGAGCTGTTTTTT	CASIDSGNGELFF
TRBV7-9	TRBJ2-3	.	many	TGTGCCAGCAGCTTAGGCGGGTATTTT	CASSLGGYF
TRBV4-3	TRBJ2-4	.	many	TGCGCCAGCAGTCAACGGCTAGCCAAAAACATTCAGTACTTC	CASSQRLAKNIQYF
TRBV20-1	TRBJ2-3	TRBD2	many	TGCAGTGCTAGAGATTATCAGCTAGCGGGGTCCCTCGGCACAGATACGCAGTATTTT	CSARDYQLAGSLGTDTQYF
TRBV28	TRBJ2-4	.	many	TGTGCCAGCAGTTTTCGGGAAAAAAACATTCAGTACTTC	CASSFREKNIQYF
TRBV29-1	TRBJ2-1	.	.	TGCAGCGTCCGCGGACGGGGGTCCTACAATGAGCAGTTCTTC	CSVRGRGSYNEQFF
TRBV6-6	TRBJ2-3	TRBD2	.	TGTGCCAGCAGTTACACAAACCTAGCGGGAGGGCGTGCAGATACGCAGTATTTT	CASSYTNLAGGRADTQYF
TRBV20-1	TRBJ1-2	TRBD1	few	TGCAGTGCCTTCGGCCACAGGGGGCGCGACTATGGCTACACCTTC	CSAFGHRGRDYGYTF
TRBV12-3/TRBV12-4	TRBJ1-1	.	many	TGTGCCAGCAGTTTTGGAATGGTAGCTTTCTTT	CASSFGMVAFF
TRBV19	TRBJ1-5	.	.	TGTGCCAGTACCGATGGTTATGGGGGCAATCAGCCCCAGCATTTT	CASTDGYGGNQPQHF
TRBV27	TRBJ1-2	.	.	TGTGCCAGCAGTTTATCAGGAGCTAACTATGGCTACACCTTC	CASSLSGANYGYTF
TRBV13	TRBJ1-1	.	few	TGTGCCAGCAGCTTAAGACAGGCCCAAGCGAGTGAAGCTTTCTTT	CASSLRQAQASEAFF
TRBV19	TRBJ2-3	.	many	TGTGCCAGTAGTATCTCTCCGGGGCGAGCAGATACGCAGTATTTT	CASSISPGRADTQYF
TRBV6-1	TRBJ1-1	TRBD1	many	TGTGCCAACGGACAGGGGGCATCGTACACTGAAGCTTTCTTT	CANGQGASYTEAFF
TRBV20-1	TRBJ2-3	TRBD2	.	TGCAGTGCTACCTCTACCCATCTAGCGGGGGGGACAGATACGCAGTATTTT	CSATSTHLAGGTDTQYF
TRBV14	TRBJ2-1	TRBD2	.	TGTGCCAGCAGCCAATTGGTAGCGGGGGGCCGTGGTGAGCAGATCTTC	CASSQLVAGGRGEQIF
TRBV28	TRBJ2-1	TRBD2	few	TGTGCCAGTACGGGACTAGGTTATAATGAGCAGTTCTTC	CASTGLGYNEQFF
TRBV5-4	TRBJ1-4	.	few	TGTGCCAGCAGCCTCTGGGGAGGAGCGGATGAAAAACTGTTTTTT	CASSLWGGADEKLFF
TRBV28	TRBJ2-7	TRBD2	.	TGTGCCAGCAGTACCCCGGGACTAGCGGGGTCCTACGAGCAGTACTTC	CASSTPGLAGSYEQYF
TRBV28	TRBJ2-5	.	many	TGTGCCAGTGGATCGGGTTTCGAGACCCAGTACTTC	CASGSGFETQYF
TRBV12-3/TRBV12-4	TRBJ2-5	TRBD2	.	TGTGCCAGCAGTAGTGCTAGCGGGAAAGAGACCCAGTACTTC	CASSSASGKETQYF
TRBV7-9	TRBJ2-2	TRBD1	.	TGTGCCAGCAGCTCAGCCGACAGGGTTGGAGTGGTCTCCGGGGAGCTGTTTTTT	CASSSADRVGVVSGELFF